What follows describes a single T cell receptor beta chain. No antigen is known for it. Described time point: week 5, during vaccination. With topical imiquimod, each dose of the vaccine consisted of 300 ug of mutant IDH1 20-mer peptide. Each of the donors came in with new WHO grade 3 or 4 astrocytomas that were IDH1-mutant and ATRX-lost. Generated by immunoSEQ multiplex PCR, the TCRdb table keeps only in-frame clones and is missing some. The repertoire holds around 40,000 clones, 81% seen once, with 9.5% to 13% in the top ten. This entry belongs to a study of a mutant IDH1 vaccine in newly diagnosed glioma. Study summary: There were roughly 62% males and around 40% females among treated patients, whose mean age was 40.4 years. Every participant had undergone radiotherapy, temozolomide, or both before, and most underwent both.

The CDR3 runs to 19 residues. V dropped 1 base and J dropped 2 bases, with 21 bases sitting between them. Germline-derived CDR1 and CDR2 are MGHRA and YSYEKL. Sample: PBMCs, taken from a glioma patient whose treatment included an IDH1 peptide vaccine. The source of this sequence is a man between 50 and 59 years old with glioma. The gene calls are TRBV4-1 and TRBJ1-5; a possible D gene is TRBD1 (6 bases). CDR3 residues: CASSQAPHDRRKGNQPQHF. As DNA, the CDR3 is TGCGCCAGCAGCCAAGCCCCCCACGACAGGCGAAAAGGCAATCAGCCCCAGCATTTT.